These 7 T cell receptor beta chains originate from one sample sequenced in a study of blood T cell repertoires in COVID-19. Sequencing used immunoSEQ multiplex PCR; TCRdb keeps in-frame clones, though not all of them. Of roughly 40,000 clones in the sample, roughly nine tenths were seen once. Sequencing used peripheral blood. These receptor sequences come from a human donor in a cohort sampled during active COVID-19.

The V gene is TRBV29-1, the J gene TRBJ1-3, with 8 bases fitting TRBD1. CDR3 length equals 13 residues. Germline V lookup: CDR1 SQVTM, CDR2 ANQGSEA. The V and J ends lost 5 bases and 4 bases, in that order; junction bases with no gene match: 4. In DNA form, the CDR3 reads TGCAGCGTTTCGGGGACAGGAGGAAACACCATATATTTT. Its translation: CSVSGTGGNTIYF.

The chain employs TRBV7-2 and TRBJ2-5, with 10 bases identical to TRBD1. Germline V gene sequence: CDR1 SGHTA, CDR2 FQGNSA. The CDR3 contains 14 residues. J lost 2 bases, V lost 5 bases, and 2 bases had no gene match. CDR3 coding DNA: TGTGCCAGCAGCAGGGACAGGGGACAAGAGACCCAGTACTTC. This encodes CASSRDRGQETQYF.

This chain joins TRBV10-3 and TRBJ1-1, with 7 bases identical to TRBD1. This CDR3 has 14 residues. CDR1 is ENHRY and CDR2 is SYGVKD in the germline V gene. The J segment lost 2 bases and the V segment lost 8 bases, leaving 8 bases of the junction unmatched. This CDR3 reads CAIGQAGYNTEAFF. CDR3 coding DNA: TGTGCCATCGGACAGGCGGGTTACAACACTGAAGCTTTCTTT.

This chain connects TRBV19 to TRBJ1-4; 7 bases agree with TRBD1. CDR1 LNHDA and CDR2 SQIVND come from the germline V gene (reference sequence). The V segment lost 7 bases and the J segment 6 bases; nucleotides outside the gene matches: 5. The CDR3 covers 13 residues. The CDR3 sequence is CASMGQGDEKLFF. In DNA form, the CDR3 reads TGTGCCAGTATGGGCCAGGGGGATGAAAAACTGTTTTTT.

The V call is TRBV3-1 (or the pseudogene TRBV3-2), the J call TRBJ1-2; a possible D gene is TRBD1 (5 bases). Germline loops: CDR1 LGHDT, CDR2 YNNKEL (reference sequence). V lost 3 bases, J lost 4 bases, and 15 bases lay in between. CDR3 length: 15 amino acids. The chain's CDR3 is CASSQMGGFGYGYTF. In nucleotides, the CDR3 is TGTGCCAGCAGCCAGATGGGGGGGTTCGGCTATGGCTACACCTTC.

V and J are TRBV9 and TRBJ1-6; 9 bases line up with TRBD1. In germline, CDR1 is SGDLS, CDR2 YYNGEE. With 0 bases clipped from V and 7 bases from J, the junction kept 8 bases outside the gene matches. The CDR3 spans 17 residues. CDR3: CASSVALPGQGNSPLHF. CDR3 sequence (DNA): TGTGCCAGCAGCGTAGCCCTTCCGGGACAGGGCAATTCACCCCTCCACTTT.

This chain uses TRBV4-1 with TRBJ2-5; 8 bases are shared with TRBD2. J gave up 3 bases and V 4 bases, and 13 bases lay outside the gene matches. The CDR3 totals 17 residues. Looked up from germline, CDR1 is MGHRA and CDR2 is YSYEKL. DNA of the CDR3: TGCGCCAGCAGCCCCCTCGACGGGCGGGGGGACGAAGAGACCCAGTACTTC. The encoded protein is CASSPLDGRGDEETQYF.